What follows are 32 T cell receptor beta chains derived from one specimen sequenced in a study of blood T cell repertoires in COVID-19. Method: immunoSEQ multiplex PCR; TCRdb's copy keeps in-frame clones and lacks some. The table lists about 61,000 clones, 87% of them singletons. The specimen was peripheral blood. These receptors came from a man aged 60 to 75 with acute or convalescent COVID-19.

The V call is TRBV6-5, the J call TRBJ2-7; 8 positions match TRBD1. CDR1 is MNHEY, CDR2 SVGAGI, per germline. The CDR3 is 15 amino acids. J was trimmed by 6 bases and V by 8 bases; bases with no gene match: 15. CDR3: CASRPGGGGRGEQYF. DNA for the CDR3: TGTGCCAGCCGTCCAGGGGGCGGAGGACGGGGCGAGCAGTACTTC.

This clone was seen once. The chain recombines TRBV25-1 with TRBJ1-4, with D tentatively TRBD1 (6 bases). This CDR3 is 15 amino acids long. V shed 4 bases and J shed 8 bases, with 17 bases lying between them. Germline-derived CDR1 and CDR2 are MGHDK and SYGVNS. CDR3 residues: CASSGLSGGAEKLFF. The CDR3 nucleotides are TGTGCCAGCAGTGGTTTGTCGGGGGGCGCGGAAAAACTGTTTTTT.

V usage is TRBV6-2 or TRBV6-3 and J usage is TRBJ2-3; D is undetermined. CDR1 MNHEY and CDR2 SVGEGT come from the germline V gene. The CDR3 runs 12 residues. The V gene lost 3 bases and the J gene lost 3 bases, with 4 bases spanning the gap. CDR3 nucleotide sequence: TGTGCCAGCAGTTATACAACAGATACGCAGTATTTT. Protein: CASSYTTDTQYF.

The V gene is TRBV9, the J gene TRBJ2-2; perhaps TRBD2 as D (5 bases). Trimming removed 3 bases from V and 5 bases from J, with 11 bases in between. CDR1 SGDLS and CDR2 YYNGEE come from the germline V gene. The CDR3 spans 14 residues. The CDR3 loop reads CASSEDRGTGELFF. CDR3 DNA: TGTGCCAGCAGCGAGGACCGGGGAACCGGGGAGCTGTTTTTT. Filled out from reference TRBV9 and TRBJ2-2, the complete variable domain reads DSGVTQTPKHLITATGQRVTLRCSPRSGDLSVYWYQQSLDQGLQFLIQYYNGEERAKGNILERFSAQQFPDLHSELNLSSLELGDSALYFCASSEDRGTGELFFGEGSRLTVL.

This chain joins TRBV20-1 and TRBJ2-7, with 10 nucleotides matching TRBD2. V dropped 3 bases and J dropped 4; count of bases not matched to a gene: 12. In germline, CDR1 is DFQATT, CDR2 SNEGSKA (reference sequence). CDR3 length: 16 residues. Here the CDR3 reads CSASSLPGTSAYEQYF. CDR3 bases: TGCAGTGCTAGTAGTTTGCCCGGGACTAGCGCTTACGAGCAGTACTTC.

CDR3 region: CAWMRGHYGYTF. Here the CDR3 DNA reads TGTGCCTGGATGCGGGGCCACTATGGCTACACCTTC. V and J are TRBV30 and TRBJ1-2; D is possibly TRBD1 (5 bases). Germline V gene lookup returns CDR1 GTSNPN and CDR2 SVGIG (reference sequence). The CDR3 has 12 amino acids. The V gene lost 4 bases and the J gene lost 3 bases, with 9 bases spanning the gap.

V is TRBV19 and J is TRBJ2-2; unclear D gene. Trimming shortened V by 2 bases and J by 6 bases, and 13 bases separated the two germline ends. CDR1 and CDR2 from the germline V gene are LNHDA and SQIVND (reference sequence). The CDR3 runs 15 residues. The CDR3 here is CASSINSRIAGELFF. CDR3 nucleotide sequence: TGTGCCAGTAGTATAAACAGTCGGATCGCCGGGGAGCTGTTTTTT.

This clone was detected once. The chain employs TRBV6-5 and TRBJ2-7; 8 nucleotides match TRBD1. The CDR3 is made up of 15 amino acids. CDR1 and CDR2 from the germline V gene are MNHEY and SVGAGI. V trimming: 4 bases; J trimming: 2 bases; junction bases outside the gene matches: 7. The CDR3 DNA sequence: TGTGCCAGCAGTTTTGGACAGGGTTCGACCTACGAGCAGTACTTC. This codes for CASSFGQGSTYEQYF.

Details on this clone: The junction and the germline gene differ at one end; a read error may be behind it. This chain connects TRBV7-8 to TRBJ1-5; no firm D call. Germline CDR1 SGHVS, CDR2 FQNEAQ. There are 14 residues in the CDR3. CDR3 region: CASSIAVTDQPQHF. DNA for the CDR3: TGTGCCAGCAGCATAGCCGTCACGGATCAGCCCCAGCATTTT.

This clone was recorded only once. The CDR3 spells CASSMGTGSNQPQHF. CDR3 coding DNA: TGTGCCAGTAGTATGGGGACAGGTAGCAATCAGCCCCAGCATTTT. The V call is TRBV19, the J call TRBJ1-5; 8 nucleotides line up with TRBD1. The CDR3 runs to 15 residues. Trimming took 3 bases from V and 0 from J; bases not matched to a gene: 1. Germline-derived CDR1 and CDR2 are LNHDA and SQIVND (reference sequence).

The chain uses TRBV18 and TRBJ1-1; D might be TRBD1 (6 bases). CDR1 is KGHSH and CDR2 is LQKENI in the germline V gene. V dropped 3 bases and J dropped 0 bases, with 11 bases sitting between them. The CDR3 has 15 residues. For the CDR3, the DNA is TGTGCCAGCTCACCCCGGGACACGATGAACACTGAAGCTTTCTTT. Encoded protein: CASSPRDTMNTEAFF.

The chain links TRBV18 to TRBJ1-1; D uncertain. V gave up 0 bases and J gave up 4 bases, with 12 bases separating them. CDR3 length equals 15 residues. Per germline, CDR1 KGHSH and CDR2 LQKENI. CDR3 coding DNA: TGTGCCAGCTCACCACCCGGGATCTGGGCCACTGAAGCTTTCTTT. It specifies CASSPPGIWATEAFF.

This clone has just a few counts. The chain recombines TRBV12-2 with TRBJ1-4; TRBD1, the D gene given by the table, was not confirmed from the DNA. TRBV12-2 constitutes a pseudogene. There are 16 residues in the CDR3. CDR3 protein: CASRLATHRVTGKLFF. CDR3 coding DNA: TGTGCAAGTCGCTTAGCGACCCACAGGGTTACAGGAAAACTGTTTTTT.

The rearrangement joins TRBV4-2 to TRBJ1-1, with D possibly matching TRBD1 (5 bases). V lost 0 bases and J lost 5, with 16 bases in between. CDR1 LGHNA and CDR2 YNFKEQ come from the germline V gene. This CDR3 comprises 16 residues. CDR3 sequence reads: CASSQDQGNSWTEAFF. The CDR3 coding sequence is TGTGCCAGCAGCCAAGATCAGGGAAATTCGTGGACTGAAGCTTTCTTT.

To note about this clone: The same CDR3 is also encoded by other DNA sequences in this sample. The V and J genes are TRBV27 and TRBJ2-3, with a tentative D call TRBD1 (6 bases). V gave up 6 bases and J gave up 6 bases, with 10 bases separating them. This CDR3 contains 12 residues. In germline, CDR1 is MNHEY, CDR2 SMNVEV (reference sequence). DNA for the CDR3: TGTGCCAGCAGGGGGACAACGGATACGCAGTATTTT. This codes for CASRGTTDTQYF.

This chain connects TRBV5-5 to TRBJ2-1, with TRBD2 matching over 8 bases. The CDR3 sequence is 15 residues long. Looked up from germline, CDR1 is SGHKS and CDR2 is YYEKEE (reference sequence). Trimming at V came to 1 base and at J to 4 bases, leaving 4 bases not matched to a gene. The CDR3 DNA follows: TGTGCCAGCAGCTTGAGTAGCGGGGATTACAATGAGCAGTTCTTC. It codes for CASSLSSGDYNEQFF.

The J gene is TRBJ2-1, the V gene TRBV7-3, with 9 bases matching TRBD2. The CDR3 extends over 16 amino acids. The V and J ends lost 5 bases and 2 bases, in that order; junction bases with no gene match: 7. Germline lookup yields CDR1 SGHTA and CDR2 FQGTGA. The CDR3, as DNA: TGTGCCAGCAGCCCTCTGGCGGGGGGGACCTACAATGAGCAGTTCTTC. Its translation is CASSPLAGGTYNEQFF.

On this clone itself: One junction end does not reproduce the germline sequence, and a read error may be involved. The chain combines TRBV2 with TRBJ1-5; no clear D. Germline CDR1 is SNHLY and CDR2 is FYNNEI. The CDR3 length is 13 residues. The CDR3 sequence is CASREGPGQPQHF. In DNA, the CDR3 is TGTGCCAGCAGGGAAGGGCCGGGGCAGCCCCAGCATTTT.

This chain connects TRBV4-3 to TRBJ1-2; D is possibly TRBD1 (6 bases). Trimming left V 1 base short and J 1 base short, with 16 bases between. Germline CDR1 reads LGHNA; CDR2 reads YSLEER. This CDR3 spans 17 amino acids. The CDR3 protein is CASSQVYGTRNNYGYTF. CDR3 DNA: TGCGCCAGCAGCCAAGTGTATGGGACAAGAAATAACTATGGCTACACCTTC.

The V gene is TRBV4-3, the J gene TRBJ1-2; D is ambiguous. The V gene's germline CDR1 is LGHNA and CDR2 YSLEER. Trimming left V 0 bases short and J 0 bases short, with 14 bases between. This CDR3 is built from 17 residues. For the CDR3, the DNA is TGCGCCAGCAGCCAAGATCGGGCGGAGAGGGCTAACTATGGCTACACCTTC. As protein: CASSQDRAERANYGYTF.

J is TRBJ1-5 and V is TRBV9, with D possibly being TRBD1 (5 bases). The V and J ends lost 1 base and 6 bases respectively, with 11 bases between them. This CDR3 region has 14 residues. Germline CDR1 is SGDLS and CDR2 is YYNGEE. The CDR3 here is CASSVKGEGQPQHF. The CDR3 DNA is TGTGCCAGCAGCGTAAAAGGGGAGGGTCAGCCCCAGCATTTT. Drawing the rest from reference TRBV9 and TRBJ1-5, the complete variable domain is DSGVTQTPKHLITATGQRVTLRCSPRSGDLSVYWYQQSLDQGLQFLIQYYNGEERAKGNILERFSAQQFPDLHSELNLSSLELGDSALYFCASSVKGEGQPQHFGDGTRLSIL.

This chain connects TRBV19 to TRBJ1-1, with D perhaps matching TRBD1 (5 bases). Germline V lookup: CDR1 LNHDA, CDR2 SQIVND (reference sequence). The CDR3 covers 16 residues. Trimming shortened V by 8 bases and J by 4 bases, and 23 bases separated the two germline ends. CDR3 nucleotide sequence: TGTGCCAGTGCGGGACCTGGAAGGGTGGGGAGCACTGAAGCTTTCTTT. It codes for CASAGPGRVGSTEAFF.

V is TRBV3-1 (or the pseudogene TRBV3-2) and J is TRBJ2-5, with 10 bases that match TRBD2. This CDR3 has 15 residues. V lost 4 bases, J lost 1 base, and 3 bases stayed unmatched. CDR1 LGHDT and CDR2 YNNKEL come from the germline V gene (reference sequence). CDR3 nucleotide sequence: TGTGCCAGCAGCCCCCAGCGGGGGGGCCAAGAGACCCAGTACTTC. It specifies CASSPQRGGQETQYF.

The V gene is TRBV5-6, the J gene TRBJ2-3; 9 bases agree with TRBD1. J was trimmed by 1 base and V by 4 bases; bases with no gene match: 7. The germline CDR1 and CDR2 sequences are SGHDT and YYEEEE. CDR3 length: 16 residues. The CDR3, as DNA: TGTGCCAGCAGCGGACGGACAGGGGTAGGCACAGATACGCAGTATTTT. Translating gives CASSGRTGVGTDTQYF.

This chain uses TRBV19 with TRBJ1-5; 9 positions agree with TRBD1. CDR1 LNHDA and CDR2 SQIVND come from the germline V gene (reference sequence). The V gene end was trimmed by 5 bases and the J gene end by 4 bases; junction bases not matched to a gene: 6. This CDR3 comprises 15 residues. The CDR3 is CASSVQGARNQPQHF. CDR3 DNA: TGTGCCAGTAGTGTACAGGGGGCGCGAAATCAGCCCCAGCATTTT.

This sequence joins TRBV2 and TRBJ2-1; D is unresolved. The CDR3 length is 10 residues. Germline assignment: CDR1 SNHLY and CDR2 FYNNEI. V lost 6 bases and J 12 bases, leaving 9 bases between the germline ends. The CDR3 protein is CASSLVSQFF. In DNA form, the CDR3 reads TGTGCCAGCAGCCTCGTTTCGCAGTTCTTC.

In its sample, this clone was seen a few times. J is TRBJ1-3 and V is TRBV5-4, with TRBD1 matching 8 bases. The V and J ends lost 2 bases and 0 bases, in that order; junction bases with no gene match: 4. The CDR3 is 16 amino acids. Germline CDR1 and CDR2: SGHNT and YYREEE (reference sequence). CDR3 bases: TGTGCCAGCAGCTTACAGGGGGGATCCTCTGGAAACACCATATATTTT. Translated: CASSLQGGSSGNTIYF.

This sequence joins TRBV6-5 and TRBJ1-4, with a tentative D call TRBD1 (6 bases). CDR1 and CDR2 from the germline V gene are MNHEY and SVGAGI. V dropped 0 bases and J dropped 7 bases, with 12 bases sitting between them. CDR3 length: 15 amino acids. The CDR3: CASSYSQGGGEKLFF. For the CDR3, the DNA is TGTGCCAGCAGTTACTCACAGGGAGGGGGTGAAAAACTGTTTTTT.

The chain joins TRBV4-2 to TRBJ1-1, with D uncertain. The V gene lost 0 bases and the J gene lost 0 bases, with 11 bases spanning the gap. This CDR3 comprises 16 residues. The germline V gene has CDR1 LGHNA and CDR2 YNFKEQ. The CDR3: CASSQDPGRMNTEAFF. CDR3 DNA: TGTGCCAGCAGCCAAGATCCTGGCAGGATGAACACTGAAGCTTTCTTT.

The genes are TRBV3-1 (or the pseudogene TRBV3-2) and TRBJ1-2; no clear D gene. Between the trimmed V and J ends, which lost 4 bases and 3 bases, there was a span of 9 bases. The germline V gene encodes CDR1 LGHDT and CDR2 YNNKEL (reference sequence). This CDR3 is 13 amino acids long. Written as DNA, the CDR3 is TGTGCCAGCAGCCCCTTCTTTGACTATGGCTACACCTTC. It codes for CASSPFFDYGYTF.

The chain uses TRBV7-2 and TRBJ2-1, with 11 bases fitting TRBD2. After removal of 0 bases from V and 10 bases from J, the junction contained 5 bases not matched to a gene. There are 15 residues in the CDR3. The germline CDR1 and CDR2 sequences are SGHTA and FQGNSA. CDR3 sequence (DNA): TGTGCCAGCAGCTTAGCTAGCGGGGGGGCGCGAGAGCAGTTCTTC. It codes for CASSLASGGAREQFF. Together with reference TRBV7-2 and TRBJ2-1, the CDR3 gives the full variable domain: GAGVSQSPSNKVTEKGKDVELRCDPISGHTALYWYRQSLGQGLEFLIYFQGNSAPDKSGLPSDRFSAERTGGSVSTLTIQRTQQEDSAVYLCASSLASGGAREQFFGPGTRLTVL.

V and J are TRBV4-1 and TRBJ2-7, with D possibly being TRBD1 (6 bases). V was shortened by 6 bases and J by 4 bases, with 19 bases between the two germline ends. Germline lookup yields CDR1 MGHRA and CDR2 YSYEKL. CDR3 size: 15 residues. This CDR3 is CASSLQTGVPYEQYF. CDR3 DNA: TGCGCCAGCAGTCTCCAGACAGGAGTGCCTTACGAGCAGTACTTC.